This T cell receptor (beta chain) was sequenced in a study of cytomegalovirus exposure and HLA in healthy donors. Study information: Approximately 81% of around 400 genotyped donors fell in the Caucasian-associated ancestry cluster. Findings and caveats of the study: The records held CMV serostatus as the only immune exposure information.

Turning to this clone: The antigen is unknown. This CDR3 is also generated by other DNA sequences in the sample.

A multiplex PCR was run with 60 Vbeta primers and 13 Jbeta primers. Some clones are missing from TCRdb's copy, which holds only in-frame ones; the method was immunoSEQ multiplex PCR. In total, the table holds 180,000 or so clones. Samples came from healthy bone marrow donors. The receptor was isolated from a woman aged 18-30 years in good health and CMV-seropositive. Sequencing used PBMCs.

CDR3 sequence reads: CASSLAGGQETQYF. The CDR3 DNA is TGCGCCAGCAGCTTGGCGGGGGGACAAGAGACCCAGTACTTC. The chain has TRBV5-1 and TRBJ2-5, with 7 bases aligning to TRBD2. With V trimmed by 0 bases and J by 2 bases, 1 base remained unmatched. CDR3 length: 14 residues. CDR1 and CDR2 from the germline V gene are SGHRS and YFSETQ. Supplemented by reference TRBV5-1 and TRBJ2-5, the full variable domain reads KAGVTQTPRYLIKTRGQQVTLSCSPISGHRSVSWYQQTPGQGLQFLFEYFSETQRNKGNFPGRFSGRQFSNSRSEMNVSTLELGDSALYLCASSLAGGQETQYFGPGTRLLVL.